Shown below are 18 T cell receptor beta chains from a single sample sequenced in a study of T cells expressing NK-cell markers. TCRdb reprocessed the 5' RACE reads and stores each CDR3 protein as one record, lacking DNA. This sample's clone table lists about 260,000 distinct CDR3 sequences. Sample: blood T cells: a sorted CD56 or NKG2C T cell subset, CD4+ or CD8+ T cells, or bulk PBMC T cells (not recorded which). These receptors were taken from a man between 18 and 35 years old in good health.

The chain employs TRBV5-1 and TRBJ2-1; lacking DNA, the TRBD1 call made by TCRdb goes unchecked. The CDR3 has 14 residues. The germline gives CDR1 SGHRS, CDR2 YFSETQ. CDR3 residues: CASSLGEAGQGKFF.

The CDR3 here is CASSLTFQRGSYNEQFF. V is TRBV7-3 and J is TRBJ2-1. The germline gives CDR1 SGHTA, CDR2 FQGTGA. The CDR3 covers 17 residues.

CDR3 amino acids: CSAGIQANQPQHF. The gene calls are TRBV20-1 and TRBJ1-5. Germline CDR1 and CDR2: DFQATT and SNEGSKA (reference sequence). This CDR3 has 13 residues.

The chain couples TRBV6-1 to TRBJ2-7; TCRdb selects TRBD2, and the lack of DNA leaves this call unchecked. The germline gives CDR1 MNHNS, CDR2 SASEGT. This CDR3 is 13 amino acids long. The CDR3 reads CASSKREVNEQYF.

The chain links TRBV7-9 to TRBJ2-1. The germline gives CDR1 SEHNR, CDR2 FQNEAQ (reference sequence). The CDR3 is 13 amino acids. The CDR3 is CASGSGAYNEQFF.

The chain links TRBV6-5 to TRBJ2-2; TCRdb's D call of TRBD2 is untestable without DNA. From germline, CDR1 is MNHEY and CDR2 SVGAGI. The CDR3 is 17 residues long. CDR3 region: CATSYGTSGSYSGELFF.

This chain uses TRBV6-5 with TRBJ1-4. Germline V gives CDR1 MNHEY, CDR2 SVGAGI. The CDR3 has 14 amino acids. The CDR3 is CASSTGQVNEKLFF.

V is TRBV11-2 and J is TRBJ2-3; TCRdb picks TRBD1, but there is no DNA to check that call. This CDR3 has 14 amino acids. Germline CDR1 and CDR2: SGHAT and FQNNGV. The CDR3 loop is CASSLKDRVATQYF.

The J gene is TRBJ2-6, the V gene TRBV12-3 or TRBV12-4; the D call of TRBD2 rests on TCRdb alone, since no DNA is present to check it. This CDR3 spans 20 amino acids. CDR3: CASTPMRLAGESTGANVLTF.

V and J are TRBV10-3 and TRBJ2-5; TCRdb returns TRBD2, unconfirmable since there is no DNA. Germline assignment: CDR1 ENHRY and CDR2 SYGVKD. The CDR3 has 14 amino acids. CDR3 residues: CAISESSGQETQYF.

The V gene is TRBV29-1, the J gene TRBJ2-1; TCRdb reports TRBD2, a call that lacks DNA to check it against. The CDR3 spans 18 residues. The germline gives CDR1 SQVTM, CDR2 ANQGSEA. CDR3 sequence reads: CSVARPAGGPRTNNEQFF.

The V gene is TRBV7-9, the J gene TRBJ2-6. Germline CDR1 SEHNR, CDR2 FQNEAQ (reference sequence). The CDR3 length is 16 residues. The CDR3 region is CASSHRSGSGANVLTF.

The chain joins TRBV7-9 to TRBJ1-2; checking the TCRdb D call of TRBD1 is not possible without DNA. The CDR3 runs 15 residues. Germline CDR1 SEHNR, CDR2 FQNEAQ (reference sequence). The CDR3 sequence is CASSSTRTRQSGYTF.

This chain joins TRBV12-3 or TRBV12-4 and TRBJ2-1. The CDR3 covers 14 residues. CDR3 sequence reads: CASSLEQGYNEQFF.

The rearrangement joins TRBV20-1 to TRBJ2-1; TCRdb's assignment of TRBD2 cannot be checked, as there is no DNA. The CDR3 has 18 amino acids. The germline CDR1 and CDR2 sequences are DFQATT and SNEGSKA (reference sequence). Here the CDR3 reads CSADPSGLAGSSYNEQFF.

The chain employs TRBV12-3 or TRBV12-4 and TRBJ2-1; the TCRdb call, TRBD2, lacks DNA for checking. The CDR3 covers 16 residues. The CDR3 sequence: CASRGLAGGTYNEQFF.

The gene calls are TRBV20-1 and TRBJ1-1; TCRdb lists TRBD1, though no DNA is available to test this call. The length of the CDR3 is 13 residues. CDR1 and CDR2 (germline): DFQATT, SNEGSKA (reference sequence). Here the CDR3 reads CSARLTGGTEAFF.

The chain uses TRBV4-2 and TRBJ2-1; there is no DNA to check the TCRdb D call of TRBD1. CDR3 length: 15 residues. CDR1 LGHNA and CDR2 YNFKEQ come from the germline V gene. The CDR3 loop is CASSLGQGRYNEQFF.